This TCR beta chain stems from a study of breast tumors, draining lymph nodes, adjacent tissues. TCRdb itself ran the multiplex PCR reads through MiXCR, one entry per CDR3 protein. This sample has some 140,000 distinct CDR3 sequences, with about 20% found just once. Germline-derived CDR1 and CDR2 are SGDLS and YYNGEE. Trimming removed 5 bases at V and 1 base at J, with 12 bases between. CDR3 size: 15 residues. Samples came from axillary lymph nodes draining the breast cancer. This clonotype was recorded many times. This TCR came from a female donor with breast cancer. Some clones in this sample may be carry-over from other donors' samples. The chain links TRBV9 to TRBJ2-2; D ambiguous. Sequencing was performed on axillary lymph node tissue. This CDR3 is CASRGETVNTGELFF. In nucleotides, the CDR3 is TGTGCCAGCAGAGGTGAGACGGTGAACACCGGGGAGCTGTTTTTT. Full variable domain (outside the CDR3, taken from reference TRBV9 and TRBJ2-2): DSGVTQTPKHLITATGQRVTLRCSPRSGDLSVYWYQQSLDQGLQFLIQYYNGEERAKGNILERFSAQQFPDLHSELNLSSLELGDSALYFCASRGETVNTGELFFGEGSRLTVL.